This is a list of T cell receptor beta chains from one sample in a study of radiation and T cells in renal cell carcinoma. The table came from immunoSEQ multiplex PCR; TCRdb's copy has only in-frame clones and leaves some out. The profile shows about 90,000 clones, 85% of them singletons. The sample here was blood, taken from a patient whose treatment included radiotherapy and nephrectomy. These receptors came from a man in his fifties with renal cell carcinoma. Each CDR3 is given with its conserved first and last residue. D genes are given only for firm matches. Clone sizes are given selectively: once, few, many, or a class where the clone is expanded.

TRBD2	TRBJ2-3	-	TRBV5-1	TGCGCCAGCAGCTTACTAGCGGGAGGACCTTTCACAGATACGCAGTATTTT	CASSLLAGGPFTDTQYF
-	TRBJ2-3	-	TRBV19	TGTGCCAGTAGGGTCCGTGGGAGTACAGATACGCAGTATTTT	CASRVRGSTDTQYF
-	TRBJ2-1	-	TRBV7-2	TGTGCCAGCAGCTTAGTCGGACAACAAAGTGGTGAGCAGTTCTTC	CASSLVGQQSGEQFF
-	TRBJ2-1	-	TRBV7-3	TGTGCCAGCAGCCCCCAGGGGTACAATGAGCAGTTCTTC	CASSPQGYNEQFF
-	TRBJ2-3	-	TRBV19	TGTGCCAGTAGTATAATCGGCACAGATACGCAGTATTTT	CASSIIGTDTQYF
-	TRBJ1-2	-	TRBV4-2	TGTGCCAGCAGCCAAGAACAGAGCTATGGCTACACCTTC	CASSQEQSYGYTF
-	TRBJ2-1	few	TRBV5-4	TGTGCCAGCAGCCCGGAACCAGACAATGAGCAGTTCTTC	CASSPEPDNEQFF
-	TRBJ1-1	-	TRBV5-8	TGTGCCAGCAGCAAAAGTCGGGGCACTGAAGCTTTCTTT	CASSKSRGTEAFF
-	TRBJ2-5	-	TRBV9	TGTGCCAGCAGCGTAGATCCGACCCCCAGGGAGACCCAGTACTTC	CASSVDPTPRETQYF
-	TRBJ1-1	-	TRBV27	TGTGCCAGCTCACAGGGAGGCACTGAAGCTTTCTTT	CASSQGGTEAFF
-	TRBJ1-2	-	TRBV15	TGTGCCACCAGCAGAGACAGAAACTATGGCTACACCTTC	CATSRDRNYGYTF
TRBD2	TRBJ2-3	-	TRBV7-9	TGTGCCAGCAGCTCGGGACTAGACACAGATACGCAGTATTTT	CASSSGLDTDTQYF
-	TRBJ2-5	-	TRBV7-9	TGTGCCAGCAGCTTAGGACCGGGAGCACTACAAGAGACCCAGTACTTC	CASSLGPGALQETQYF
-	TRBJ2-7	-	TRBV6-1	TGTGCCAGCAGTGAGAGGGTCCACGAGCAGTACTTC	CASSERVHEQYF
-	TRBJ1-1	few	TRBV10-3	TGTGCCATCAATCAAGCAGGGGAGGCTGAAGCTTTCTTT	CAINQAGEAEAFF
TRBD1	TRBJ1-2	-	TRBV30	TGTGCACAGAAGGGGGGACAGGGGGCGTCGAAGGGCGGCTACACCTTC	CAQKGGQGASKGGYTF
-	TRBJ2-7	-	TRBV7-8	TGTGCCAGCAGCGTCCGGTGGGGCACGAGCTCCTACGAGCAGTACTTC	CASSVRWGTSSYEQYF
-	TRBJ2-5	-	TRBV7-3	TGTGCCAGCAGCTATGGGGTAGCGCCTAACCAAGAGACCCAGTACTTC	CASSYGVAPNQETQYF